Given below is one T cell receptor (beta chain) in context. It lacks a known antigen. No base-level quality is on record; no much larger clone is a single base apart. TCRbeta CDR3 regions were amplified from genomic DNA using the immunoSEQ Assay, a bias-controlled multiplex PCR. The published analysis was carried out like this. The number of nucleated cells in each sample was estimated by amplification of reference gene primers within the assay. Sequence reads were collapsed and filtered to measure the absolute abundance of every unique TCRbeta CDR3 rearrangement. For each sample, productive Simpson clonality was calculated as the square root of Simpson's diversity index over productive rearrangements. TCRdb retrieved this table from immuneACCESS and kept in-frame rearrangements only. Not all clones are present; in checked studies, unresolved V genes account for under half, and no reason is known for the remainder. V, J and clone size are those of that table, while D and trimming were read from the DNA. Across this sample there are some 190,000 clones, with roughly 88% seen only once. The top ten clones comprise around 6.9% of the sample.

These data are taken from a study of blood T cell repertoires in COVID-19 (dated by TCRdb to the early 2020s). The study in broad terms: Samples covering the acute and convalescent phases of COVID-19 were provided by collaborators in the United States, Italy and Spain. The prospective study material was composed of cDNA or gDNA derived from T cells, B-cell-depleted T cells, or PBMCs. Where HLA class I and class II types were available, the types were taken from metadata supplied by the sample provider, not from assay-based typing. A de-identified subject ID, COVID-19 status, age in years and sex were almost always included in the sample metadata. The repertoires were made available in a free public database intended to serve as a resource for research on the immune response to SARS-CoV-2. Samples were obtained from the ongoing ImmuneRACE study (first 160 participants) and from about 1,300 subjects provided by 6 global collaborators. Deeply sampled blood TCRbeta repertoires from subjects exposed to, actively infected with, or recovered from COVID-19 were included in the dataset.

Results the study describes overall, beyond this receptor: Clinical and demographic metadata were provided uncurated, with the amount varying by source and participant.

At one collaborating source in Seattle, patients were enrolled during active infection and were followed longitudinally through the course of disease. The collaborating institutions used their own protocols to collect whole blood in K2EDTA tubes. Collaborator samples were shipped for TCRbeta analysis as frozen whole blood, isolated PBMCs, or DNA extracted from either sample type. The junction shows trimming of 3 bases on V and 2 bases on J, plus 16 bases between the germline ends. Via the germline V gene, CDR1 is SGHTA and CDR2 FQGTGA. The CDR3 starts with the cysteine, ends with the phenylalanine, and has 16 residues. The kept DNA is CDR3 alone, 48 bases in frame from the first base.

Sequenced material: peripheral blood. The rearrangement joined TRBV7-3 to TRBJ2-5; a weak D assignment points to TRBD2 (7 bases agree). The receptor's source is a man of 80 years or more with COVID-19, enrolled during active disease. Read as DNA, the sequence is TGTGCCAGCAGCTTTAATCCGGGGAGGGGGCAAGAGACCCAGTACTTC. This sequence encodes CASSFNPGRGQETQYF.